This T cell receptor (beta chain) was retrieved from a study of CD8+ T cells in alopecia areata. As for the study in general: In an open-label trial, patients got 5 to 10 mg tofacitinib twice daily.

The sequencing template was cDNA reverse transcribed from extracted RNA. Data came from immunoSEQ multiplex PCR; TCRdb stores just in-frame clones and leaves some out. The sample has about 130,000 clones, about 59% seen once. The CDR3 consists of 14 residues. Trimming at V came to 3 bases and at J to 7 bases, leaving 7 bases not matched to a gene. The germline CDR1 and CDR2 sequences are LNHDA and SQIVND (reference sequence). The sample's treatment: oral pan-JAK inhibitor, 5-10 mg twice daily. This clonotype was sampled from a human donor with alopecia areata. The starting material was CD8+ T cells sorted from blood, obtained at week 4, from a patient treated with tofacitinib. The rearrangement uses TRBV19 and TRBJ2-7, with 9 bases identical to TRBD1. The CDR3 sequence is CASSIGQGLGEQYF. DNA for the CDR3: TGTGCCAGTAGTATCGGACAGGGGCTTGGGGAGCAGTACTTC. The full variable domain, in which reference TRBV19 and TRBJ2-7 provide the parts outside the CDR3, is DGGITQSPKYLFRKEGQNVTLSCEQNLNHDAMYWYRQDPGQGLRLIYYSQIVNDFQKGDIAEGYSVSREKKESFPLTVTSAQKNPTAFYLCASSIGQGLGEQYFGPGTRLTVT.